A selection of T cell receptor beta chains follows, all from one sample in a study of response to subunit inactivated influenza vaccine. TCRdb ran MiXCR on the RT-PCR reads and lists one entry per CDR3 protein. In the table there are about 540,000 distinct CDR3 sequences, 14% of which are singletons. The specimen was PBMCs from blood, collected about 12 days after vaccination. The receptors here all came from a man aged 50-60 years who received an inactivated influenza vaccine. The CDR3 runs from the conserved cysteine through the conserved F or W. D genes are given only for firm matches. Rows give clone size only sometimes, using once, few, many, or a class for an expanded clone.

j_call,clone_size,v_call,d_call,cdr3_nt,cdr3_aa
TRBJ2-7,.,TRBV5-5,TRBD1,TGTGCCAGCAGCTTGTTGGGACAGGGGATCTACGAGCAGTACTTC,CASSLLGQGIYEQYF
TRBJ2-1,few,TRBV7-9,TRBD2,TGTGCCAGCAGCTCCGGGACACTAGCGGGAGTCAGTGAGCAGTTCTTC,CASSSGTLAGVSEQFF
TRBJ2-3,.,TRBV5-1,TRBD1,TGCGCCAGCAGCGGAAGGACAGGCGATACGCAGTATTTT,CASSGRTGDTQYF
TRBJ2-5,few,TRBV20-1,.,TGCAGTGAATTAAGGGGGGACATCGGGACCCAGTACTTC,CSELRGDIGTQYF
TRBJ1-5,few,TRBV20-1,TRBD1,TGCAGTGCCCCGGACAGGGGGCTTGGCAATCAGCCCCAGCATTTT,CSAPDRGLGNQPQHF
TRBJ2-3,many,TRBV6-6,.,TGTGCCAGCAGTTACGCTCTAGATACGCAGTATTTT,CASSYALDTQYF
TRBJ2-2,.,TRBV18,.,TGTGCCAGCCTCAAGACCGGGGAGCTGTTTTTT,CASLKTGELFF
TRBJ2-1,.,TRBV4-2,.,TGTGCCAGCAGCCCTACGGGCGGAGCACCCTACAATGAGCAGTTCTTC,CASSPTGGAPYNEQFF
TRBJ1-5,few,TRBV10-2,.,TGCGCCAGCAGTACGGACGGGGAACTTTATAGCAATCAGCCCCAGCATTTT,CASSTDGELYSNQPQHF
TRBJ1-4,few,TRBV20-1,.,TGCAGTGCTATAGAACCCAGCGGTAATGAAAAACTGTTTTTT,CSAIEPSGNEKLFF